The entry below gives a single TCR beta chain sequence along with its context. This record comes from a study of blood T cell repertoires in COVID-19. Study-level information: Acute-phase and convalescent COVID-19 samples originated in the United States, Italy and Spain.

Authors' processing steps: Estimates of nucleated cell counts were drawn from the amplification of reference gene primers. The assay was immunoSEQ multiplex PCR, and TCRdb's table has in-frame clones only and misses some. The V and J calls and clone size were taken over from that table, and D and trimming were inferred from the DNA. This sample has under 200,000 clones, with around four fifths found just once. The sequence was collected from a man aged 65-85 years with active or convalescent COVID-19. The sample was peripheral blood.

CDR3 sequence (DNA): TGCGCCAGCAGCCAAGATGGGACAGGGGGAAATCAGCCCCAGCATTTT. It is translated as CASSQDGTGGNQPQHF. This chain uses TRBV4-1 with TRBJ1-5; 11 nucleotides align to TRBD1. CDR3 length: 16 residues. After removal of 0 bases from V and 4 bases from J, the junction contained 2 bases not matched to a gene. Germline loops: CDR1 MGHRA, CDR2 YSYEKL.